This T cell receptor (beta chain) is from a study of cytomegalovirus exposure and HLA in healthy donors. A multiplex PCR was run with 60 Vbeta primers and 13 Jbeta primers. TCRdb keeps only in-frame clones here, not all; method: immunoSEQ multiplex PCR. The sample holds 55,000 to 85,000 clones, roughly 74% seen once. V was cut by 1 base and J by 6 bases, with 16 bases left in between. Germline V CDR1 and CDR2: SGHRS, YFSETQ. The CDR3 loop spans 16 amino acids. The clonotype originates from a man aged 18 to 29 in good health and CMV-seropositive. This chain connects TRBV5-1 to TRBJ2-2, with TRBD1 as a possible D gene (6 bases). Sequencing input: PBMCs. CDR3: CASSLSLAEGAGELFF. The CDR3 nucleotides are TGCGCCAGCAGCTTGTCGTTAGCCGAGGGGGCCGGGGAGCTGTTTTTT.